These 17 T cell receptor beta chains were sequenced from one sample in a study of OX40 agonist ivuxolimab in advanced cancers. TCRdb's table, derived via immunoSEQ multiplex PCR, lists solely in-frame clones and lacks some. Seen here are 35,000 to 45,000 clones, 85% to 95% observed once, and the top ten hold roughly 15%. The specimen comprised CD4+ or CD8+ T cells sorted from blood, sampled in a trial of the OX40 agonist ivuxolimab. Source of these receptors: an adult with an advanced solid tumor such as melanoma, head and neck, liver or kidney cancer.

This clone was counted once. The chain joins TRBV11-3 to TRBJ2-1; D gene ambiguous. V lost 7 bases and J lost 3, with 19 bases in between. CDR1 is SGHNT and CDR2 is YENEEA in the germline V gene. The CDR3 covers 16 residues. CDR3 coding DNA: TGTGCCAGCACCTCGATAACGGCCTCTGACTACAATGAGCAGTTCTTC. As protein: CASTSITASDYNEQFF.

V and J are TRBV27 and TRBJ1-5; 7 bases align to TRBD1. CDR1 is MNHEY, CDR2 SMNVEV, per germline (reference sequence). V shed 7 bases and J 0 bases; nucleotides not matched to a gene: 9. The CDR3 is made up of 16 amino acids. The CDR3 DNA follows: TGTGCCAGCAAATTTCTGGGGACAGATAGCAATCAGCCCCAGCATTTT. Its translation: CASKFLGTDSNQPQHF.

The rearrangement joins TRBV30 to TRBJ2-1, with D tentatively TRBD2 (6 bases). Per germline, CDR1 GTSNPN and CDR2 SVGIG (reference sequence). This CDR3 region has 12 residues. The V gene lost 1 base and the J gene lost 11 bases, with 12 bases spanning the gap. The CDR3 nucleotides read TGTGCCTGGAGTGAAAATAGCGGACAGCAGTTCTTC. Amino acid sequence: CAWSENSGQQFF.

This clone came up a few times. The V gene is TRBV28, the J gene TRBJ1-1; 7 bases map to TRBD1. CDR3 length equals 15 residues. Germline CDR1 MDHEN, CDR2 SYDVKM. Trimming removed 3 bases from V and 5 bases from J; junction bases left unmatched: 9. The CDR3 sequence: CASSFTPGQTTEAFF. The CDR3 DNA sequence: TGTGCCAGCAGTTTCACTCCGGGACAGACGACTGAAGCTTTCTTT.

The chain links TRBV30 to TRBJ2-2; 12 bases match TRBD1. V shed 5 bases and J 6 bases; nucleotides not matched to a gene: 1. CDR1 is GTSNPN, CDR2 SVGIG, per germline (reference sequence). CDR3 length: 13 residues. DNA of the CDR3: TGTGCCTGGGGGACAGGGGGCTCCGGGGAGCTGTTTTTT. It translates to CAWGTGGSGELFF.

This rearrangement joins TRBV7-8 to TRBJ2-7; 7 positions agree with TRBD2. The CDR3 extends over 16 amino acids. Per germline, CDR1 SGHVS and CDR2 FQNEAQ. The V and J ends lost 5 bases and 3 bases, in that order; junction bases with no gene match: 13. The CDR3 sequence is CASSPVVGTTHYEQYF. CDR3 nucleotide sequence: TGTGCCAGCAGCCCCGTTGTCGGGACTACCCACTACGAGCAGTACTTC.

This chain uses TRBV5-6 with TRBJ2-5; 7 nucleotides align to TRBD1. V dropped 1 base and J dropped 3; count of bases not matched to a gene: 3. Per the germline V gene, CDR1 is SGHDT and CDR2 is YYEEEE. The CDR3 consists of 14 residues. CDR3 sequence: CASSLQGVKETQYF. CDR3 DNA sequence: TGTGCCAGCAGCTTGCAGGGGGTTAAAGAGACCCAGTACTTC. The complete variable domain, with remaining parts taken from reference TRBV5-6 and TRBJ2-5, reads DAGVTQSPTHLIKTRGQQVTLRCSPKSGHDTVSWYQQALGQGPQFIFQYYEEEERQRGNFPDRFSGHQFPNYSSELNVNALLLGDSALYLCASSLQGVKETQYFGPGTRLLVL.

The chain carries TRBV5-6 and TRBJ2-5, with D tentatively TRBD1 (6 bases). The V gene's germline CDR1 is SGHDT and CDR2 YYEEEE. CDR3 length equals 13 residues. V was trimmed by 2 bases and J by 2 bases, leaving 7 bases between them. The CDR3 protein is CASSLQGQETQYF. CDR3 DNA: TGTGCCAGCAGCTTACAGGGACAAGAGACCCAGTACTTC.

The rearrangement links TRBV7-2 to TRBJ2-5; TRBD2 matches at 13 bases. The CDR3 runs 15 residues. Germline V CDR1 and CDR2: SGHTA, FQGNSA. J lost 2 bases, V lost 5 bases, and 2 bases had no gene match. CDR3 protein: CASSRTSGSQETQYF. The CDR3 DNA reads as TGTGCCAGCAGCCGGACTAGCGGGAGTCAAGAGACCCAGTACTTC.

V gene TRBV28 combines with J gene TRBJ2-7; TRBD2 matches at 9 bases. The CDR3 totals 15 residues. V dropped 3 bases and J dropped 4; count of bases not matched to a gene: 7. Germline lookup yields CDR1 MDHEN and CDR2 SYDVKM. CDR3: CASSFSLAGTYEQYF. In DNA form, the CDR3 reads TGTGCCAGCAGTTTCTCGCTAGCGGGAACGTACGAGCAGTACTTC.

This chain connects TRBV15 to TRBJ2-5; 8 bases align to TRBD2. V dropped 2 bases and J dropped 3; count of bases not matched to a gene: 5. The germline V gene has CDR1 LNHNV and CDR2 YYDKDF (reference sequence). The CDR3 spans 15 residues. The CDR3 DNA sequence: TGTGCCACCAGCAGACTTTCGGGAGGGGAAGAGACCCAGTACTTC. Translating it yields CATSRLSGGEETQYF. Drawing the rest from reference TRBV15 and TRBJ2-5, the complete variable domain is DAMVIQNPRYQVTQFGKPVTLSCSQTLNHNVMYWYQQKSSQAPKLLFHYYDKDFNNEADTPDNFQSRRPNTSFCFLDIRSPGLGDTAMYLCATSRLSGGEETQYFGPGTRLLVL.

J is TRBJ2-1 and V is TRBV18; 16 bases match TRBD2. Germline trimming cut 0 bases from V and 10 bases from J; bases unmatched to any gene: 9. Germline V CDR1 and CDR2: KGHSH, LQKENI. The CDR3 totals 18 residues. The DNA for the CDR3 is TGTGCCAGCTCACCACCGAGCGGGACTAGCGGGAGGGCCCTGGAGCAGTTCTTC. Residues: CASSPPSGTSGRALEQFF.

This clone was counted a single time. This sequence joins TRBV30 and TRBJ2-1; 14 bases map to TRBD2. This CDR3 spans 13 amino acids. The germline V gene has CDR1 GTSNPN and CDR2 SVGIG (reference sequence). V trimming: 4 bases; J trimming: 9 bases; junction bases outside the gene matches: 2. CDR3 amino acids: CAWTGLAGGEQFF. CDR3 DNA sequence: TGTGCCTGGACCGGACTAGCGGGAGGTGAGCAGTTCTTC. Full variable domain (remainder filled in from reference TRBV30 and TRBJ2-1): SQTIHQWPATLVQPVGSPLSLECTVEGTSNPNLYWYRQAAGRGLQLLFYSVGIGQISSEVPQNLSASRPQDRQFILSSKKLLLSDSGFYLCAWTGLAGGEQFFGPGTRLTVL.

This chain uses TRBV9 with TRBJ1-2, with TRBD1 matching over 9 bases. The CDR3 length is 15 residues. Germline V gene lookup returns CDR1 SGDLS and CDR2 YYNGEE. V shed 3 bases and J 3 bases; nucleotides not matched to a gene: 6. This CDR3 reads CASSGSTGGDYGYTF. The CDR3 coding sequence is TGTGCCAGCAGCGGATCGACAGGGGGGGACTATGGCTACACCTTC.

This chain uses TRBV7-9 with TRBJ2-1, with TRBD2 identical over 7 bases. With V trimmed by 5 bases and J by 5 bases, 9 bases remained unmatched. This CDR3 is 15 amino acids long. Germline CDR1 and CDR2: SEHNR and FQNEAQ (reference sequence). The CDR3 region is CASSVLAGTNNEQFF. The CDR3 DNA follows: TGTGCCAGCAGCGTGTTAGCGGGTACGAACAATGAGCAGTTCTTC.

This clone was detected only once. The chain is built from TRBV7-9 and TRBJ2-7; the D gene could be TRBD1 or TRBD2 (6 bases each). The CDR3 runs 14 residues. The V gene's germline CDR1 is SEHNR and CDR2 FQNEAQ (reference sequence). V was clipped by 3 bases and J by 5 bases, with 14 bases between them. The CDR3 spells CASSLGGPIHEQYF. The CDR3 DNA follows: TGTGCCAGCAGCTTGGGGGGCCCAATCCACGAGCAGTACTTC.

The chain joins TRBV28 to TRBJ2-7, with D possibly TRBD2 on 6 matching bases. The CDR3 extends over 14 amino acids. V was trimmed by 3 bases and J by 0 bases, leaving 9 bases between them. Germline V gene lookup returns CDR1 MDHEN and CDR2 SYDVKM. CDR3 coding DNA: TGTGCCAGCAGTTTGGAGGGGAGCTCCTACGAGCAGTACTTC. Translation: CASSLEGSSYEQYF.